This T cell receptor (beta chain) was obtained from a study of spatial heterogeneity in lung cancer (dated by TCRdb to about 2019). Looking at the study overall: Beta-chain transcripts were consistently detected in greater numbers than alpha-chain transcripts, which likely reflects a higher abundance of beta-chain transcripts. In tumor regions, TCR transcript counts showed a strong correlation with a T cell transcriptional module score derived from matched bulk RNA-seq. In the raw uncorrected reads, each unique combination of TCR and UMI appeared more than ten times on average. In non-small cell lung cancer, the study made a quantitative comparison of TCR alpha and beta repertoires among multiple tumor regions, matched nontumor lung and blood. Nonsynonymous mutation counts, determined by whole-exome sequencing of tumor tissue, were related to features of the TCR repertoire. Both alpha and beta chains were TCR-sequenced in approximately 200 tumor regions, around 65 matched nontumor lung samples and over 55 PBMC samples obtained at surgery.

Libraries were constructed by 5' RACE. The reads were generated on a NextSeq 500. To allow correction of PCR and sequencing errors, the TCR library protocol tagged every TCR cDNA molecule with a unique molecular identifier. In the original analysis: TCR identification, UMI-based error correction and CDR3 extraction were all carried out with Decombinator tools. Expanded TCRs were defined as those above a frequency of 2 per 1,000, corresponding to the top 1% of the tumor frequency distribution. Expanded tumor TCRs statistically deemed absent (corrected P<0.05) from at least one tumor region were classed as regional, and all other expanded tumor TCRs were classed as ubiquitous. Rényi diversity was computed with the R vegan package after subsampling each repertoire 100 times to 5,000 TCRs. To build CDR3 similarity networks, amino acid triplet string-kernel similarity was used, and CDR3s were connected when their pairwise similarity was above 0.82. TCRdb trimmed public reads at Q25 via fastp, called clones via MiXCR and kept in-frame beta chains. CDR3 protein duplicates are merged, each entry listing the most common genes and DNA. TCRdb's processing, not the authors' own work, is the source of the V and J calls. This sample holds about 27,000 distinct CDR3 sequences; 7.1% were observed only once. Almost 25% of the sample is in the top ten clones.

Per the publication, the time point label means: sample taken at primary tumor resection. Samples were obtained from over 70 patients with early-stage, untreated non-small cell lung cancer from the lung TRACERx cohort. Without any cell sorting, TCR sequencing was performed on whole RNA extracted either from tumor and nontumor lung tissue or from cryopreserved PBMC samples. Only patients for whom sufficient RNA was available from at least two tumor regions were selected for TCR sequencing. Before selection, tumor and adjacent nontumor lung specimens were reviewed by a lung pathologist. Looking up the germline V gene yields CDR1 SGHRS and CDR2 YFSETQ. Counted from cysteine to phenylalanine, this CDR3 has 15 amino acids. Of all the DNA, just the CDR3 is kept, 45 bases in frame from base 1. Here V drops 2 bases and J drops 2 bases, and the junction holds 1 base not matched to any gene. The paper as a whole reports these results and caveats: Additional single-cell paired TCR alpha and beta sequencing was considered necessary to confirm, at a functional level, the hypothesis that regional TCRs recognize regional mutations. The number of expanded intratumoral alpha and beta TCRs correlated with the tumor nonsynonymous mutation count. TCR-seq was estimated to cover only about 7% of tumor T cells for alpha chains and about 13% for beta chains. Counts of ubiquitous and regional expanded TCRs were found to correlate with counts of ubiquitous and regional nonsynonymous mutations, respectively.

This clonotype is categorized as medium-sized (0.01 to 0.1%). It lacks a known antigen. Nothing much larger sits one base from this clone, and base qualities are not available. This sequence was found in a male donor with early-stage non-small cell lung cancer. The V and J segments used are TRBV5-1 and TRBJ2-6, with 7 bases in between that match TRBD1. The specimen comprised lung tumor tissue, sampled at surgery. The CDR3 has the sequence CASSLQGPGANVLTF. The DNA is TGCGCCAGCAGCTTACAGGGGCCTGGGGCCAACGTCCTGACTTTC.